The 19 T cell receptor beta chains below were found in one sample sequenced in a study of cytomegalovirus exposure and HLA in healthy donors. Here immunoSEQ multiplex PCR was the method, and the copy in TCRdb shows in-frame clones only, minus some. Here the sample spans 100,000 to 150,000 clones, 75% to 90% being singletons. What was sequenced was PBMCs. The receptors come from a young woman in good health and CMV-seronegative.

The chain joins TRBV7-9 to TRBJ1-4; D call uncertain. V gave up 6 bases and J gave up 2 bases, with 7 bases separating them. CDR1 and CDR2 (germline): SEHNR, FQNEAQ (reference sequence). This CDR3 has 13 amino acids. This CDR3 is CASSLLTNEKLFF. The CDR3 DNA reads TGTGCCAGCAGTTTACTCACTAATGAAAAACTGTTTTTT.

The chain couples TRBV7-9 to TRBJ2-1; TRBD1 matches at 7 bases. V lost 5 bases and J lost 2; bases outside the gene matches: 6. Germline V lookup: CDR1 SEHNR, CDR2 FQNEAQ (reference sequence). CDR3 length: 15 residues. Here the CDR3 DNA reads TGTGCCAGCAGCAACCGGGACAGCGCCTACAATGAGCAGTTCTTC. Its translation: CASSNRDSAYNEQFF.

The chain employs TRBV4-1 and TRBJ1-2, with D unclear. Trimming took 0 bases from V and 5 from J, leaving 13 bases between them. Germline V CDR1 and CDR2: MGHRA, YSYEKL. There are 15 residues in the CDR3. CDR3 bases: TGCGCCAGCAGCCAAGATCCTGCTTCAGCGTATGGCTACACCTTC. Its protein is CASSQDPASAYGYTF.

This chain links TRBV5-4 with TRBJ2-1; 10 nucleotides agree with TRBD2. Looked up from germline, CDR1 is SGHNT and CDR2 is YYREEE (reference sequence). Trimming removed 4 bases from V and 4 bases from J; junction bases left unmatched: 8. The CDR3 consists of 16 residues. This CDR3 reads CASSHRSGGAYNEQFF. Written as DNA, the CDR3 is TGTGCCAGCAGCCACAGAAGCGGGGGGGCATACAATGAGCAGTTCTTC.

This sequence joins TRBV14 and TRBJ2-5; 7 nucleotides align to TRBD1. J lost 5 bases, V lost 4 bases, and 7 bases had no gene match. Germline V gives CDR1 SGHDN, CDR2 FVKESK. The CDR3 extends over 14 amino acids. The CDR3, as DNA: TGTGCCAGCAGCCGGGACAGTGGTCGGGAGACCCAGTACTTC. It codes for CASSRDSGRETQYF.

The chain recombines TRBV10-1 with TRBJ1-6, with 10 bases matching TRBD1. V was clipped by 3 bases and J by 14 bases; unmatched bases: 4. Germline assignment: CDR1 WNHNN and CDR2 SYGVQD (reference sequence). This CDR3 is 13 amino acids long. CDR3 in amino acids: CASSDGQGGSLHF. Written as DNA, the CDR3 is TGCGCCAGCAGTGATGGACAGGGGGGGTCCCTCCACTTT.

This clone has only a few counts. The chain recombines TRBV5-4 with TRBJ1-1; the D is unclear. The CDR3 has 16 residues. With 4 bases removed from V and 1 base from J, the gap between germline ends came to 17 bases. Per the germline V gene, CDR1 is SGHNT and CDR2 is YYREEE (reference sequence). In DNA, the CDR3 is TGTGCCAGCAGCCGGGGAACCGTCATAGCGAACACTGAAGCTTTCTTT. Its translation is CASSRGTVIANTEAFF.

The genes are TRBV19 and TRBJ1-1, with 7 bases fitting TRBD1. The CDR3 is 14 amino acids. V lost 3 bases to trimming and J lost 5 bases; unmatched junction nucleotides: 6. Per the germline V gene, CDR1 is LNHDA and CDR2 is SQIVND (reference sequence). CDR3 in DNA: TGTGCCAGTAGTATGGACAGGTGGGCGACTGAAGCTTTCTTT. This gives the protein CASSMDRWATEAFF. The variable domain in full, with the rest retrieved from reference TRBV19 and TRBJ1-1, is DGGITQSPKYLFRKEGQNVTLSCEQNLNHDAMYWYRQDPGQGLRLIYYSQIVNDFQKGDIAEGYSVSREKKESFPLTVTSAQKNPTAFYLCASSMDRWATEAFFGQGTRLTVV.

This clone showed up just a few times. This chain uses TRBV19 with TRBJ1-4; TRBD1 aligns across 8 bases. CDR3 size: 14 residues. Germline CDR1 is LNHDA and CDR2 is SQIVND (reference sequence). Losses at the gene ends were 10 bases for V and 4 bases for J; bases not matched to a gene: 8. CDR3 sequence reads: CATQDRGHNEKLFF. CDR3 nucleotides: TGTGCCACACAAGACAGGGGACATAATGAAAAACTGTTTTTT. The full variable domain, in which reference TRBV19 and TRBJ1-4 provide the parts outside the CDR3, is DGGITQSPKYLFRKEGQNVTLSCEQNLNHDAMYWYRQDPGQGLRLIYYSQIVNDFQKGDIAEGYSVSREKKESFPLTVTSAQKNPTAFYLCATQDRGHNEKLFFGSGTQLSVL.

V and J are TRBV7-3 and TRBJ2-7; 11 bases fit TRBD1. The junction had 4 bases not matched to a gene; V was cut back by 2 bases and J by 7 bases. The germline CDR1 and CDR2 sequences are SGHTA and FQGTGA. This CDR3 is built from 14 residues. CDR3 DNA sequence: TGTGCCAGCAGCTTAGGACAGGGGGCAGGAGAGCAGTACTTC. The encoded protein is CASSLGQGAGEQYF.

The chain is built from TRBV2 and TRBJ2-7, with a possible D match to TRBD2 (7 bases). Germline CDR1 reads SNHLY; CDR2 reads FYNNEI. The CDR3 runs 15 residues. The ends were cut back, 1 base at V and 2 bases at J, with 12 bases in the middle. The CDR3 loop is CASSEGGGGTYEQYF. CDR3 in DNA: TGTGCCAGCAGTGAAGGGGGAGGGGGGACCTACGAGCAGTACTTC.

The chain has TRBV7-9 and TRBJ1-3, with D uncertain. The CDR3 loop spans 15 amino acids. CDR1 SEHNR and CDR2 FQNEAQ come from the germline V gene (reference sequence). The V and J ends lost 5 bases and 0 bases respectively, with 11 bases between them. CDR3 loop: CASSPDGSSGNTIYF. CDR3 coding DNA: TGTGCCAGCAGCCCCGACGGGAGCTCTGGAAACACCATATATTTT.

The V call is TRBV5-6, the J call TRBJ2-3, with 7 bases that match TRBD1. Trimming removed 0 bases from V and 5 bases from J; junction bases left unmatched: 6. Germline CDR1 SGHDT, CDR2 YYEEEE. CDR3 size: 15 residues. CDR3 loop: CASSLGQGFKDTQYF. CDR3 DNA sequence: TGTGCCAGCAGCTTGGGACAGGGTTTTAAAGATACGCAGTATTTT. The full variable domain, with the rest looked up from reference TRBV5-6 and TRBJ2-3, is DAGVTQSPTHLIKTRGQQVTLRCSPKSGHDTVSWYQQALGQGPQFIFQYYEEEERQRGNFPDRFSGHQFPNYSSELNVNALLLGDSALYLCASSLGQGFKDTQYFGPGTRLTVL.

The chain carries TRBV19 and TRBJ1-1; TRBD1 is a possible D gene (6 bases). Trimming left V 0 bases short and J 5 bases short, with 13 bases between. The CDR3 extends over 15 amino acids. CDR1 LNHDA and CDR2 SQIVND come from the germline V gene (reference sequence). The CDR3 DNA follows: TGTGCCAGTAGTATAGATGGCGGGGGCGAAACTGAAGCTTTCTTT. Translated, it gives CASSIDGGGETEAFF.

The V and J genes are TRBV6-5 and TRBJ2-3; 10 bases map to TRBD2. Germline V gene data show CDR1 as MNHEY and CDR2 as SVGAGI. This CDR3 region has 15 residues. J lost 1 base, V lost 8 bases, and 6 bases had no gene match. The CDR3 loop is CASSVSGGRTDTQYF. Here the CDR3 DNA reads TGTGCCAGCTCCGTTAGCGGGGGGCGCACAGATACGCAGTATTTT.

The V gene is TRBV6-5, the J gene TRBJ1-1, with D unclear. Trimming removed 5 bases at V and 10 bases at J, with 11 bases between. The CDR3 covers 11 residues. Germline V gene sequence: CDR1 MNHEY, CDR2 SVGAGI. As DNA, the CDR3 is TGTGCCAGCAGTGCTCAGGTTGGAGCTTTCTTT. Protein sequence: CASSAQVGAFF.

This sequence joins TRBV6-5 and TRBJ1-1, with D perhaps matching TRBD1 (5 bases). V lost 2 bases to trimming and J lost 4 bases, with 14 bases between them. The CDR3 totals 15 residues. Germline V gives CDR1 MNHEY, CDR2 SVGAGI. CDR3 protein: CASSYGARVGTEAFF. As DNA, the CDR3 is TGTGCCAGCAGTTACGGGGCCAGGGTGGGCACTGAAGCTTTCTTT.

The chain combines TRBV6-1 with TRBJ1-2; TRBD1 might be the D (5 bases). CDR1 MNHNS and CDR2 SASEGT come from the germline V gene. Trimming pared 11 bases from V and 11 bases from J, leaving 24 bases between. This CDR3 spans 13 amino acids. The CDR3 bases are TGTGCCTCCCGCCCGCGAAACCAGGGCCTGTACACCTTC. Translation gives CASRPRNQGLYTF.

Points on this clone: Other nucleotide sequences in the sample specify the same CDR3. The rearrangement joins TRBV6-5 to TRBJ1-2; possibly TRBD1 for D (6 bases). V was pared by 0 bases and J by 4 bases, with 12 bases between. This CDR3 is 15 amino acids long. The germline V gene has CDR1 MNHEY and CDR2 SVGAGI. The CDR3 sequence: CASSYSGGGGYGYTF. CDR3 coding DNA: TGTGCCAGCAGTTACTCAGGGGGTGGTGGCTATGGCTACACCTTC.